This is a list of T cell receptor beta chains from one sample in a study of T cell responses to AZD1222 COVID-19 vaccine. The method was immunoSEQ multiplex PCR; TCRdb's version includes in-frame clones alone and lacks a portion of them. Of roughly 140,000 clones detected, around 94% appear once; the ten largest clones hold 9.5% to 15%. The input for sequencing was peripheral blood, taken after recovery from COVID-19. Source of these receptors: an adult who had recovered from COVID-19. CDR3s include the opening cysteine and the closing phenylalanine or tryptophan. Each record gives: V gene, clone size, D gene, J gene, CDR3 DNA, CDR3 protein. The D gene is left open where the match is weak. For some rows the clone size is stated as once, few or many, or as a class when expanded; others skip it.

>TRBV4-1|.|.|TRBJ1-4
TGCGCCAGCAGCCGGGACCGACGGGATGAAAAACTGTTTTTT
CASSRDRRDEKLFF
>TRBV6-1|.|.|TRBJ2-7
TGTGCCAGCAGTGAACGGGTTGAGGGGTACGAGCAGTACTTC
CASSERVEGYEQYF
>TRBV5-1|once|.|TRBJ1-1
TGCGCCAGCAGCTTGGTACGAGGTGACGAAGCTTTCTTT
CASSLVRGDEAFF
>TRBV10-3|once|.|TRBJ1-1
TGTGCCGTATCCGGGACTGAACTCACTGAAGCTTTCTTT
CAVSGTELTEAFF
>TRBV7-2|.|.|TRBJ2-7
TGTGCCAGCAGCTTAGTTTCCGGTTCTGACTACGAGCAGTACTTC
CASSLVSGSDYEQYF
>TRBV4-1|.|.|TRBJ1-1
TGCGCCAGCAGCCAAGATTTAGGGGTAGGGACTGAAGCTTTCTTT
CASSQDLGVGTEAFF
>TRBV11-2|.|.|TRBJ2-3
TGTGCCAGCAGCCATAGATCTAGCACAGATACGCAGTATTTT
CASSHRSSTDTQYF
>TRBV18|.|TRBD1|TRBJ2-6
TGTGCCAGCTCACCCGGGACAGGGGGCTCTGGGGCCAACGTCCTGACTTTC
CASSPGTGGSGANVLTF
>TRBV6-2/TRBV6-3|.|.|TRBJ1-1
TGTGCCAGCAGTTACTCGGGAGGAAACCCCGGGACTGAAGCTTTCTTT
CASSYSGGNPGTEAFF
>TRBV5-1|.|.|TRBJ2-3
TGCGCCAGCAGCTTGTCTCCGGAGGGGCCAGATACGCAGTATTTT
CASSLSPEGPDTQYF
>TRBV3-1/TRBV3-2|.|.|TRBJ1-2
TGTGCCAGCAGCCCTATTCGAACCCAGGGGAATGGCTACACCTTC
CASSPIRTQGNGYTF
>TRBV6-5|.|TRBD1|TRBJ2-7
TGTGCCAGCAGTTACTCGAAAACAGGGGGCCTCTACGAGCAGTACTTC
CASSYSKTGGLYEQYF
>TRBV6-2/TRBV6-3|.|.|TRBJ1-2
TGTGCCAGCAGTTACTCGTGGCCCTATGGCTACACCTTC
CASSYSWPYGYTF
>TRBV4-1|once|.|TRBJ1-4
TGCGCCAGCAGCCAAGATCCGGGATATGTGGCAACTAATGAAAAACTGTTTTTT
CASSQDPGYVATNEKLFF
>TRBV3-1/TRBV3-2|.|TRBD1|TRBJ1-1
TGTGCCAGCAGCCTATCAGGGGGAGGCACTGAAGCTTTCTTT
CASSLSGGGTEAFF
>TRBV5-1|.|.|TRBJ1-1
TGCGCCAGCAGCATGACAGGTGACACTGAAGCTTTCTTT
CASSMTGDTEAFF
>TRBV18|.|.|TRBJ2-2
TGTGCCAGCTCACGTTCCCCGGGACTTTCGAACACCGGGGAGCTGTTTTTT
CASSRSPGLSNTGELFF
>TRBV5-8|.|.|TRBJ1-3
TGTGCCAGCAGCATAAGGGGCTCTGGAAACACCATATATTTT
CASSIRGSGNTIYF
>TRBV28|few|.|TRBJ1-1
TGTGCCAGCAGTTTATCGTCTGGGGAAGCTTTCTTT
CASSLSSGEAFF
>TRBV2|.|.|TRBJ2-5
TGTGCCAGCATCCAAACAGGGCAGGGAGAGACCCAGTACTTC
CASIQTGQGETQYF
>TRBV2|.|TRBD2|TRBJ2-7
TGTGCCAGCAGTGAGAGCGGGGGCCTGAAGCAGTACTTC
CASSESGGLKQYF
>TRBV20-1|.|.|TRBJ2-5
TGCAGTGCTAGAGGGGTGGAGACCCAGTACTTC
CSARGVETQYF
>TRBV4-2|.|.|TRBJ2-1
TGTGCCAGCAGCCAAGTATACCGGAGTTACAATGAGCAGTTCTTC
CASSQVYRSYNEQFF
>TRBV27|.|.|TRBJ1-1
TGTGCCAGCAGGACGTTTGGTTACTCTGAAGCTTTCTTT
CASRTFGYSEAFF
>TRBV7-8|.|TRBD1|TRBJ2-7
TGTGCCAGCAGCCCTCAGACAGGGTTGAACGAGCAGTACTTC
CASSPQTGLNEQYF
>TRBV11-2|.|TRBD2|TRBJ2-1
TGTGCCAGCAGCTTAGGGACTAGCGGGAGGGCCAGAGATGAGCAGTTCTTC
CASSLGTSGRARDEQFF
>TRBV3-1/TRBV3-2|.|.|TRBJ2-7
TGTGCCAGCAGCCCCCAGGGGGGCGGGAAATGGGAGCAGTACTTC
CASSPQGGGKWEQYF
>TRBV9|once|.|TRBJ1-5
TGTGCCAGCAGCGTAGGTCATAGCAATCAGCCCCAGCATTTT
CASSVGHSNQPQHF
>TRBV28|.|TRBD1|TRBJ1-5
TGTGCCAGCGGCCCAGGGGGGGGTTCTCAGCCCCAGCATTTT
CASGPGGGSQPQHF
>TRBV27|.|TRBD1|TRBJ2-5
TGTGCCAGCAGGCAGGGACAGGGGATGGTAGAGACCCAGTACTTC
CASRQGQGMVETQYF
>TRBV28|.|TRBD2|TRBJ2-2
TGTGCCAGCAGTACTAGCGGGAGGCCCAACACCGGGGAGCTGTTTTTT
CASSTSGRPNTGELFF
>TRBV7-9|once|TRBD1|TRBJ2-7
TGTGCCAGCAGCTTAGAGACAGGGCCCTACGAGCAGTACTTC
CASSLETGPYEQYF
>TRBV14|few|TRBD2|TRBJ2-1
TGTGCCAGCAGCCAAGGGGGGGTGACTAGCACGCAAAAGCAGTTCTTC
CASSQGGVTSTQKQFF
>TRBV19|.|TRBD2|TRBJ2-1
TGTGCCAGTACAAGGCGGGGGACCAATGAGCAGTTCTTC
CASTRRGTNEQFF
>TRBV11-2|.|.|TRBJ2-5
TGTGCCAGCAGATCGACGCGGAGACATCGGCTTGGGGAGACCCAGTACTTC
CASRSTRRHRLGETQYF
>TRBV28|.|TRBD2|TRBJ2-1
TGTGCCAGCAGACTAGCGGGGTACAATGAGCAGTTCTTC
CASRLAGYNEQFF
>TRBV7-9|.|.|TRBJ2-3
TGTGCCAGCAGCTTCAGGGGTCGCGGCACAGATACGCAGTATTTT
CASSFRGRGTDTQYF
>TRBV7-8|.|TRBD2|TRBJ2-1
TGTGCCAGCAGCGAGGGGGGCCGGCTAGCGGGTAATGAGCAGTTCTTC
CASSEGGRLAGNEQFF
>TRBV6-6|.|.|TRBJ2-6
TGTGCCAGCAGTGGGGACTCATACTCTGGGGCCAACGTCCTGACTTTC
CASSGDSYSGANVLTF
>TRBV19|.|.|TRBJ1-5
TGTGCCAGTAACCTAGTGCAAGGGTGGCAGCCCCAGCATTTT
CASNLVQGWQPQHF
>TRBV6-4|.|TRBD2|TRBJ2-1
TGTGCCAGCAGTGTTACTAGCGTTACGGGTGAGCAGTTCTTC
CASSVTSVTGEQFF
>TRBV29-1|.|TRBD2|TRBJ2-3
TGCAGCGTTGAAAGCGGGGCCAGCACAGATACGCAGTATTTT
CSVESGASTDTQYF
>TRBV6-5|.|.|TRBJ1-4
TGTGCCAGCAGTCCTGACAGTTGGAATAATGAAAAACTGTTTTTT
CASSPDSWNNEKLFF
>TRBV30|.|TRBD1|TRBJ1-6
TGTGCCTGGTCCGGGACAGTTCCCACGGAGGATAATTCACCCCTCCACTTT
CAWSGTVPTEDNSPLHF
>TRBV7-2|few|.|TRBJ2-7
TGTGCCAGCAGCTTAGCGGGGGAGCAGTACTTC
CASSLAGEQYF
>TRBV11-1|.|TRBD1|TRBJ2-7
TGTGCCAGCAGTCGGGGGACAGGGGGTACCTACGAGCAGTACTTC
CASSRGTGGTYEQYF
>TRBV5-4|.|.|TRBJ1-1
TGTGCCAGCAGCTTGGGGGGCGCCTCGGGCACTGAAGCTTTCTTT
CASSLGGASGTEAFF
>TRBV15|.|TRBD1|TRBJ2-7
TGTGCCACCAGCAGGGGTCCCGGGACAGGCTACGAGCAGTACTTC
CATSRGPGTGYEQYF
>TRBV18|.|TRBD2|TRBJ2-7
TGTGCCAGCTCACCACGGACTAGCGGGAGTTCGAGCCACTACGAGCAGTACTTC
CASSPRTSGSSSHYEQYF
>TRBV19|.|TRBD1|TRBJ1-1
TGTGCCAGTAGTATTAACAGGGGAACTGAAGCTTTCTTT
CASSINRGTEAFF
>TRBV5-4|.|TRBD2|TRBJ2-1
TGTGCCAGCAGCAAAAGGACGGGACTAGGCTACAATGAGCAGTTCTTC
CASSKRTGLGYNEQFF
>TRBV18|.|.|TRBJ1-2
TGTGCCAGCTCACCAACAATGGACAAAGCTAACTATGGCTACACCTTC
CASSPTMDKANYGYTF
>TRBV28|.|TRBD1|TRBJ1-1
TGTGCCAGCAGTTCAGACAGGGGAACTGAAGCTTTCTTT
CASSSDRGTEAFF
>TRBV5-1|.|TRBD2|TRBJ2-7
TGCGCCAGCAGCTTGGCGGGGGGGGGAGGAGAGCAGTACTTC
CASSLAGGGGEQYF
>TRBV9|.|.|TRBJ2-7
TGTGCCAGCAGCGTAGGGCAGGGCCCTCCTCCGGACGAGCAGTACTTC
CASSVGQGPPPDEQYF